These 2 T cell receptor beta chains were sequenced from one sample in a study of tumor and adjacent non-tumor tissue in lung cancer. The library came from three nested PCR rounds adapted from ARM-PCR protocols. TCRdb passed the multiplex PCR reads through MiXCR, listing each CDR3 protein once. The sample has 45,000 to 65,000 distinct CDR3 sequences; 74% are singletons. RNA was extracted from bulk tissue without any cell sorting. Distant lung tissue was collected more than 3 cm away from the tumor edge. Sequenced input: distant non-tumor lung tissue. The receptors here all came from a woman aged 55-70 years with non-small cell lung cancer.

This chain connects TRBV11-2 to TRBJ2-2; D is unclear. V was clipped by 3 bases and J by 4 bases, with 9 bases between them. The CDR3 consists of 14 residues. Germline CDR1 SGHAT, CDR2 FQNNGV. The CDR3 region is CASSFSLGTGELFF. CDR3 DNA: TGTGCCAGCAGCTTTAGTCTCGGCACCGGGGAGCTGTTTTTT. The full variable domain, in which reference TRBV11-2 and TRBJ2-2 provide the parts outside the CDR3, is EAGVAQSPRYKIIEKRQSVAFWCNPISGHATLYWYQQILGQGPKLLIQFQNNGVVDDSQLPKDRFSAERLKGVDSTLKIQPAKLEDSAVYLCASSFSLGTGELFFGEGSRLTVL.

This clonotype showed up just once. The germline gene is not matched at one end of the junction; a read error may be the cause. The chain links TRBV5-6 to TRBJ1-3; D remains unclear. The CDR3 is 16 residues long. The germline V gene encodes CDR1 SGHDT and CDR2 YYEEEE. The CDR3, as DNA: TGTGCCGGCAGCTTGTCGGCGGGGATTGCTGGAAACACCATATATTTT. Encoded protein: CAGSLSAGIAGNTIYF.